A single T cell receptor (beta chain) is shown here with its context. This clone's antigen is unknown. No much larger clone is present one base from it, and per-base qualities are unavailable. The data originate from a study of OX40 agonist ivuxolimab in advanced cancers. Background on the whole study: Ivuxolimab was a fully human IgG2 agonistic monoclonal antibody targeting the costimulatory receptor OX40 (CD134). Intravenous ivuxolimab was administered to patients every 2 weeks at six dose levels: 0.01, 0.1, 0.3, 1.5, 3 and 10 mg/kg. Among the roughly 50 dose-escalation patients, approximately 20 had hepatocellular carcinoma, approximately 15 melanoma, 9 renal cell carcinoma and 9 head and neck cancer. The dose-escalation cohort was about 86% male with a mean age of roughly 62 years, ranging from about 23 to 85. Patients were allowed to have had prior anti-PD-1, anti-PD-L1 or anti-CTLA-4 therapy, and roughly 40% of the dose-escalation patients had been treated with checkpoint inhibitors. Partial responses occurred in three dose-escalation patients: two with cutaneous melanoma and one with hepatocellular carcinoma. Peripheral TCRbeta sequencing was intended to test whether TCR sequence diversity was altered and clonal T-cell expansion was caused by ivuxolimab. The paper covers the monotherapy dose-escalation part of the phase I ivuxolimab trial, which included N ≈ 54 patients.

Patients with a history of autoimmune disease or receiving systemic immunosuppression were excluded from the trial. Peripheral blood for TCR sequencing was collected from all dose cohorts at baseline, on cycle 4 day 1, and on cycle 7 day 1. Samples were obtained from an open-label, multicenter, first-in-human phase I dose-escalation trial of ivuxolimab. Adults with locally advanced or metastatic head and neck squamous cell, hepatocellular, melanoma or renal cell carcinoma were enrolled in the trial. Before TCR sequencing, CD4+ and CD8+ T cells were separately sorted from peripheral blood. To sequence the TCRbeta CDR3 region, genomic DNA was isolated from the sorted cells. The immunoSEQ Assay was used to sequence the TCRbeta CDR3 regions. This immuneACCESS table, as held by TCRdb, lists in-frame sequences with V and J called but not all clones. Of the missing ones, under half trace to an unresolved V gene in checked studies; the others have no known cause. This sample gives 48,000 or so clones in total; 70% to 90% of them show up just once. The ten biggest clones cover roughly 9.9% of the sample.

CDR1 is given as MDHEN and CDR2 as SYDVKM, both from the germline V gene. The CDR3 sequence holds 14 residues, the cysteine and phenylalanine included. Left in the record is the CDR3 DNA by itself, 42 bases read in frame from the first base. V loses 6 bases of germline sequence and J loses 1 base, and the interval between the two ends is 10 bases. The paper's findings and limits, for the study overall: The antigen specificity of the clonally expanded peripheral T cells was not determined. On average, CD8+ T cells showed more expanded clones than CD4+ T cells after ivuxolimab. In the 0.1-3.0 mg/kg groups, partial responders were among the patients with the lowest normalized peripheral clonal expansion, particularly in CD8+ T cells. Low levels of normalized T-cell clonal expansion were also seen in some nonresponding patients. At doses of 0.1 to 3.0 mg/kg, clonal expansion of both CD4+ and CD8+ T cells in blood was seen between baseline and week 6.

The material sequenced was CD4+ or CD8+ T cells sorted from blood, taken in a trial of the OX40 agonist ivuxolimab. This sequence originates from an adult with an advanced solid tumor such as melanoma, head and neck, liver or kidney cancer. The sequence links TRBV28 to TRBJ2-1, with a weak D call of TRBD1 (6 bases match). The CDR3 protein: CASRGTSSYNEQFF. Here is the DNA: TGTGCCAGCAGGGGGACAAGTTCCTACAATGAGCAGTTCTTC. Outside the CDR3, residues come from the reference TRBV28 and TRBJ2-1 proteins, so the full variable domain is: DVKVTQSSRYLVKRTGEKVFLECVQDMDHENMFWYRQDPGLGLRLIYFSYDVKMKEKGDIPEGYSVSREKKERFSLILESASTNQTSMYLCASRGTSSYNEQFFGPGTRLTVL.